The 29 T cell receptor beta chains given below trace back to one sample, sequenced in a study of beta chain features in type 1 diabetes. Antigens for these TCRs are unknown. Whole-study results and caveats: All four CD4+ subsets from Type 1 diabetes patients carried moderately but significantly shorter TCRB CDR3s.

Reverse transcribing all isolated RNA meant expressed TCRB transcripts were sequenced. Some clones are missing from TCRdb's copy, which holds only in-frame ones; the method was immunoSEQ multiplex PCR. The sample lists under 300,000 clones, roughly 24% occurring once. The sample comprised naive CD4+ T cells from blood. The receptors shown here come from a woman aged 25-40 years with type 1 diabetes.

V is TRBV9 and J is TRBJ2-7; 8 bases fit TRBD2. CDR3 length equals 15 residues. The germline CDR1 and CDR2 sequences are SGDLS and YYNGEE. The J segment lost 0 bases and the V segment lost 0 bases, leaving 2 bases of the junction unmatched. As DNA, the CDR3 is TGTGCCAGCAGCGTAGAAAGCGGGAGCTCCTACGAGCAGTACTTC. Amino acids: CASSVESGSSYEQYF.

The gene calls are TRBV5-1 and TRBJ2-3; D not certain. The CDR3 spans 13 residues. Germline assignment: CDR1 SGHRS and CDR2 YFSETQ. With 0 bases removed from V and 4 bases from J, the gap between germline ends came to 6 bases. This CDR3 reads CASSLVPSDTQYF. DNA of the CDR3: TGCGCCAGCAGCTTGGTTCCCTCAGATACGCAGTATTTT.

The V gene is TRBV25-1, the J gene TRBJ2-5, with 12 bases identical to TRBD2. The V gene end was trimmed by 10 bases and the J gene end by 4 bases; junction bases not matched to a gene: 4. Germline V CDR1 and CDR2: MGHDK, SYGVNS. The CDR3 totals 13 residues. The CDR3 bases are TGTGCCACCACACTAGCGGGAGGAGAGACCCAGTACTTC. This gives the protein CATTLAGGETQYF.

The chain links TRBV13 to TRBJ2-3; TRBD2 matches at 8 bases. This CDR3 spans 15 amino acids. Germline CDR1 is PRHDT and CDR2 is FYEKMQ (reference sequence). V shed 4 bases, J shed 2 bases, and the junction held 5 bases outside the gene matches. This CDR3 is CASSSTSALTDTQYF. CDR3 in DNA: TGTGCCAGCAGCTCGACTAGCGCCCTCACAGATACGCAGTATTTT.

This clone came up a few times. The CDR3 spells CASKDSDTGELFF. CDR3 coding DNA: TGTGCCAGCAAGGACAGTGACACCGGGGAGCTGTTTTTT. The rearrangement links TRBV28 to TRBJ2-2; D may be TRBD1 (6 bases). The CDR3 is 13 residues long. The V end lost 7 bases, the J end lost 3 bases, and 9 bases lay between the germline ends. Germline CDR1 MDHEN, CDR2 SYDVKM.

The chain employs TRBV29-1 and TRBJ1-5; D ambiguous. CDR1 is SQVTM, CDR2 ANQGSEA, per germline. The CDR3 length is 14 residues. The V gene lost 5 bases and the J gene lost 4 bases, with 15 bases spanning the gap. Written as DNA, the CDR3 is TGCAGCGTTACAGATGACTCGGGGAATCAGCCCCAGCATTTT. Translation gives CSVTDDSGNQPQHF.

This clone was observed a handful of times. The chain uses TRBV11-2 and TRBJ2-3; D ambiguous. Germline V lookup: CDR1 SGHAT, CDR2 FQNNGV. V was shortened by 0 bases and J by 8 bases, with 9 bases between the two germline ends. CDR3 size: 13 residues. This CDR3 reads CASSLDRSRTQYF. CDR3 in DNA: TGTGCCAGCAGCTTAGACCGTAGTCGTACGCAGTATTTT.

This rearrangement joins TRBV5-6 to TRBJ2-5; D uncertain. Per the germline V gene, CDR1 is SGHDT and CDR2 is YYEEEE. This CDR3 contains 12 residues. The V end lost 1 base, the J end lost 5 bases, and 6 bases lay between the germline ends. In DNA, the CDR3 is TGTGCCAGCAGCTTGTCACTCGAGACCCAGTACTTC. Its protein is CASSLSLETQYF.

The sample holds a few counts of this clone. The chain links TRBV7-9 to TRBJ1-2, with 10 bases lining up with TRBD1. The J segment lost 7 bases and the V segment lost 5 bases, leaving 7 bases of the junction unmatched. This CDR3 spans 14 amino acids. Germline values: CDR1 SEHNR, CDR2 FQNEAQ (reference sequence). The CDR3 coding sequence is TGTGCCAGCAGCGCCCGGACAGGGGGATCTGGCTACACCTTC. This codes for CASSARTGGSGYTF.

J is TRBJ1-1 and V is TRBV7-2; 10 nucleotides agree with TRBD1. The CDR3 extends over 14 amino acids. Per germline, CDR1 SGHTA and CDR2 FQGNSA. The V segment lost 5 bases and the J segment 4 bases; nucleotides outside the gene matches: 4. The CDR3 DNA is TGTGCCAGCAGCACGGGACAGGGGCCCACTGAAGCTTTCTTT. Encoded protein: CASSTGQGPTEAFF.

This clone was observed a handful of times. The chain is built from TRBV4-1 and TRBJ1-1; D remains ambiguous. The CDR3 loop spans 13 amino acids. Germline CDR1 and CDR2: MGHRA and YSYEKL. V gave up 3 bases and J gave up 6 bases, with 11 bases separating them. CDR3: CASSHPPGSEAFF. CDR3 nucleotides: TGCGCCAGCAGCCATCCGCCGGGGTCTGAAGCTTTCTTT.

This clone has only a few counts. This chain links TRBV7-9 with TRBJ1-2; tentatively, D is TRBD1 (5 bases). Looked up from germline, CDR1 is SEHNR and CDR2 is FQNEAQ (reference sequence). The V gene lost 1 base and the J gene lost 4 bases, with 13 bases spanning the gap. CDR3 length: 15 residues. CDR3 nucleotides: TGTGCCAGCAGCTTAGGCTGGGGCGCTGGCTATGGCTACACCTTC. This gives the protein CASSLGWGAGYGYTF.

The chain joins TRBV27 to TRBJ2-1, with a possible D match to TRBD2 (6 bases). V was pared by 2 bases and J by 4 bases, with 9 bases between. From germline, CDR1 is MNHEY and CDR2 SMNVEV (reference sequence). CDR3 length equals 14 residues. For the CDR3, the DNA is TGTGCCAGCAGTTTAGGGACTCTATACAATGAGCAGTTCTTC. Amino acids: CASSLGTLYNEQFF.

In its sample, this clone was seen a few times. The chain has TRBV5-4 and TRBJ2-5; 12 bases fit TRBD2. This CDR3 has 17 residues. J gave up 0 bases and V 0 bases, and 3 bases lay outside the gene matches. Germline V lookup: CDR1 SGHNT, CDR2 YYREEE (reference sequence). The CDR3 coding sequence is TGTGCCAGCAGCTTGGGAGGACTAGCGGGGAACCAAGAGACCCAGTACTTC. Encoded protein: CASSLGGLAGNQETQYF. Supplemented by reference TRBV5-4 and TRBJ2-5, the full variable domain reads ETGVTQSPTHLIKTRGQQVTLRCSSQSGHNTVSWYQQALGQGPQFIFQYYREEENGRGNFPPRFSGLQFPNYSSELNVNALELDDSALYLCASSLGGLAGNQETQYFGPGTRLLVL.

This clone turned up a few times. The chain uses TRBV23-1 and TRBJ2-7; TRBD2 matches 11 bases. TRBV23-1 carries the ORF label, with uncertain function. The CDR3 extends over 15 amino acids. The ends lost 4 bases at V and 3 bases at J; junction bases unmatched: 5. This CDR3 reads CASSLRLAGCYEQYF. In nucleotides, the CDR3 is TGCGCCAGCAGTCTCAGACTAGCGGGATGCTACGAGCAGTACTTC.

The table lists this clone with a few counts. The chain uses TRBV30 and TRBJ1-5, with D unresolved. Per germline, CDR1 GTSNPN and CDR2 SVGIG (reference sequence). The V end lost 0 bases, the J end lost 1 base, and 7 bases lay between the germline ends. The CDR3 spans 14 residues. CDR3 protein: CAWSVMASNQPQHF. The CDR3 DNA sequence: TGTGCCTGGAGTGTGATGGCCAGCAATCAGCCCCAGCATTTT. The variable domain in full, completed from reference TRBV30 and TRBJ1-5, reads SQTIHQWPATLVQPVGSPLSLECTVEGTSNPNLYWYRQAAGRGLQLLFYSVGIGQISSEVPQNLSASRPQDRQFILSSKKLLLSDSGFYLCAWSVMASNQPQHFGDGTRLSIL.

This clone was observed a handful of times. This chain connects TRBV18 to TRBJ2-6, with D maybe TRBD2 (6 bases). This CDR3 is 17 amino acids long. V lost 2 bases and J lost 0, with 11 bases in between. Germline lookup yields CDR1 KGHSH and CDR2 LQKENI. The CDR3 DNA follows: TGTGCCAGCTCACCAATCTCGGGGGTCTCTGGGGCCAACGTCCTGACTTTC. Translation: CASSPISGVSGANVLTF.

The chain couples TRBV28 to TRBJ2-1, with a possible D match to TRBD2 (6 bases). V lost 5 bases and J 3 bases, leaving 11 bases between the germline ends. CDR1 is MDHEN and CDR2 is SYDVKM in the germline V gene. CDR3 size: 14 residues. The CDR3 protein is CASSHGTRYNEQFF. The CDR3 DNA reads TGTGCCAGCAGTCACGGGACTCGCTACAATGAGCAGTTCTTC. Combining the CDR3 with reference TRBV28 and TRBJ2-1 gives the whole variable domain DVKVTQSSRYLVKRTGEKVFLECVQDMDHENMFWYRQDPGLGLRLIYFSYDVKMKEKGDIPEGYSVSREKKERFSLILESASTNQTSMYLCASSHGTRYNEQFFGPGTRLTVL.

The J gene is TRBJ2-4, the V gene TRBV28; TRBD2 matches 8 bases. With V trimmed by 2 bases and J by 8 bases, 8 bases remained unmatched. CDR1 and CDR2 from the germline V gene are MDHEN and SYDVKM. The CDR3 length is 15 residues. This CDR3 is CASSLRAGGFDIQYF. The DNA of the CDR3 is TGTGCCAGCAGTTTACGGGCGGGAGGTTTCGACATTCAGTACTTC.

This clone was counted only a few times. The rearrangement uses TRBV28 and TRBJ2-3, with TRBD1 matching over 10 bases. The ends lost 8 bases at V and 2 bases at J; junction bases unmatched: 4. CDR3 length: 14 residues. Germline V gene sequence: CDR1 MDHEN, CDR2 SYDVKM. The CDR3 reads CASGQGVATDTQYF. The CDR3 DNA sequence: TGTGCCAGCGGACAGGGGGTTGCCACAGATACGCAGTATTTT.

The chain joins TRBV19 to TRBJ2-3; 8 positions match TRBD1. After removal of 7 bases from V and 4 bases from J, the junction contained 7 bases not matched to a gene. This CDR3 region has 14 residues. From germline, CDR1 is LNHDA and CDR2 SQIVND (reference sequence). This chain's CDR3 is CASTDSGGPDTQYF. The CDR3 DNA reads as TGTGCCAGTACCGACTCAGGGGGCCCAGATACGCAGTATTTT.

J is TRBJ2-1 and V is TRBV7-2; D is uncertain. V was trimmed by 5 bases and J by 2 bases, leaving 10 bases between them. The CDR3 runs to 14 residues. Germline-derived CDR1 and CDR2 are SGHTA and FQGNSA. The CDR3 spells CASSPAGTYNEQFF. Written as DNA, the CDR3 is TGTGCCAGCAGCCCGGCAGGAACCTACAATGAGCAGTTCTTC.

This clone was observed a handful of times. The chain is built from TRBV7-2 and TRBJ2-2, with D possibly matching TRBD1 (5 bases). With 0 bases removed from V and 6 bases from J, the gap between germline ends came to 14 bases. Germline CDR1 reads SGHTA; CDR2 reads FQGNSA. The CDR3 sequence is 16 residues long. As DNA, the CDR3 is TGTGCCAGCAGCTTAGCTTCGGTTGGCAGGGCCGGGGAGCTGTTTTTT. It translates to CASSLASVGRAGELFF.

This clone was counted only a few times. The CDR3 bases are TGTGCCAGCAGCGTAGCTGTTAGCGGGAGGGCCTTTGAGCAGTTCTTC. It encodes CASSVAVSGRAFEQFF. This rearrangement joins TRBV9 to TRBJ2-1; TRBD2 matches at 11 bases. The trim removed 0 bases at V and 9 bases at J, leaving 8 bases unmatched. CDR1 is SGDLS and CDR2 is YYNGEE in the germline V gene. The CDR3 loop spans 16 amino acids.

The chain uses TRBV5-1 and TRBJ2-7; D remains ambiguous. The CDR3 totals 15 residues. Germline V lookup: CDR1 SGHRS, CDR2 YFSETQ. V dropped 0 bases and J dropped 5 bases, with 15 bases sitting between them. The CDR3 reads CASSLVGASWNEQYF. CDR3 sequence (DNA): TGCGCCAGCAGCTTGGTTGGAGCCTCTTGGAACGAGCAGTACTTC.

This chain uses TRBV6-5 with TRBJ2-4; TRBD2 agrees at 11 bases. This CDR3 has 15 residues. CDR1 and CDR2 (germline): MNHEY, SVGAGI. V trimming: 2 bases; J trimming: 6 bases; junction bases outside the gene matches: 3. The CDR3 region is CASSYEGTSGNIQYF. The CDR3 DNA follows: TGTGCCAGCAGTTACGAGGGGACTAGCGGAAACATTCAGTACTTC.

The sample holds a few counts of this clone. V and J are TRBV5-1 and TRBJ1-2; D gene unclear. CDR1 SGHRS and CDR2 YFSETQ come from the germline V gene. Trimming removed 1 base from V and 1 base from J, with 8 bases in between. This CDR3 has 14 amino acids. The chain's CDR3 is CASSLLTVNYGYTF. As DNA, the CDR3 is TGCGCCAGCAGCTTGCTCACGGTTAACTATGGCTACACCTTC.

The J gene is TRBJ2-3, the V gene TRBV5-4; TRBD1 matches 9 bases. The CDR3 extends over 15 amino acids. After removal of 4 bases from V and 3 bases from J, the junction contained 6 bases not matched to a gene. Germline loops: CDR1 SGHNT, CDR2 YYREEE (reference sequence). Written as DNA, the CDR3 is TGTGCCAGCAGCCCGCGACAGGGGGAGACAGATACGCAGTATTTT. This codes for CASSPRQGETDTQYF.

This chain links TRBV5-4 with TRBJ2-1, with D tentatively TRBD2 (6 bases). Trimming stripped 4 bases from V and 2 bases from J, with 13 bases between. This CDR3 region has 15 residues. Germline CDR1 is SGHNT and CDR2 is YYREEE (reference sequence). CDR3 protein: CASSTLRGTYNEQFF. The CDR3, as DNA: TGTGCCAGCAGCACCCTTCGCGGGACCTACAATGAGCAGTTCTTC.